The present entry profiles one TCR beta chain with its context. What it recognizes is unknown. This sample was included in a study of cytomegalovirus exposure and HLA in healthy donors. Study in general: Early released data had tens of millions of unique TCRs, all coming from HLA-typed donors.

Overall study results and limits: Previously analyzed data showed that most TCR beta V segments were productive at a frequency of about 90% or about 30%. After further analysis at a later stage, around 17,000 TCR beta sequences were associated with HLA alleles at 0.05 false discovery rate.

The length of the CDR3 is 16 residues. Deletions cut 3 bases from V and 0 bases from J, with 12 bases between. CDR1 is ENHRY and CDR2 is SYGVKD in the germline V gene. With 60 Vbeta and 13 Jbeta primers, the PCR was carried out. TCRdb's table, derived via immunoSEQ multiplex PCR, lists solely in-frame clones and lacks some. The profile shows over 150,000 clones, roughly 89% of them singletons. The sequence derives from a young woman in good health and CMV-seronegative. Material for sequencing was PBMCs. The chain uses TRBV10-3 and TRBJ2-1; D is possibly TRBD2 (5 bases). DNA for the CDR3: TGTGCCATCAGTGACGTCGTGGGGAGCTCCTACAATGAGCAGTTCTTC. Translated, it gives CAISDVVGSSYNEQFF.